This entry concerns a single T cell receptor beta chain. The antigen is not known. Profiled with immunoSEQ multiplex PCR; TCRdb holds only in-frame clones, not every one. Among 55,000 to 80,000 clones listed, roughly 80% were seen once. Alongside CTLA-4 blockade with ipilimumab, patients with chemo-refractory metastatic non-small-cell lung cancer received focal radiation. Germline loops: CDR1 DFQATT, CDR2 SNEGSKA (reference sequence). The ends lost 6 bases at V and 9 bases at J; junction bases unmatched: 6. This CDR3 spans 11 amino acids. The sample originates from a study of radiotherapy plus CTLA-4 blockade in lung cancer. The overall study: There were objective responses in approximately 20% of patients, and roughly 32% had disease control. The study's findings and limits: Response was reportedly best predicted by early blood T cell clone dynamics, with interferon-beta.

This rearrangement joins TRBV20-1 to TRBJ2-3, with 7 bases identical to TRBD2. This clonotype originated in a human donor with non-small cell lung cancer who had a complete response to radiotherapy plus ipilimumab. Material: peripheral blood, obtained from a patient treated with radiotherapy plus ipilimumab. In nucleotides, the CDR3 is TGCAGTGCGCGGACTAGGGGCACGCAGTATTTT. Its protein is CSARTRGTQYF.